The 13 T cell receptor beta chains reported below all come from one sample, sequenced in a study of control samples from healthy donors and cancer patients. Produced via immunoSEQ multiplex PCR; TCRdb's table is partial and in-frame only. The data contain 400,000 to 450,000 clones, over 75% of them singletons. The sample comprised PBMCs. These TCRs come from a man aged 40-49 years with head and neck cancer.

J is TRBJ2-1 and V is TRBV10-2; a possible D gene is TRBD2 (6 bases). The CDR3 spans 13 residues. CDR1 WSHSY and CDR2 SAAADI come from the germline V gene. V was shortened by 1 base and J by 6 bases, with 7 bases between the two germline ends. CDR3 amino acids: CASSELEGNEQFF. In DNA form, the CDR3 reads TGCGCCAGCAGTGAGTTGGAGGGCAATGAGCAGTTCTTC.

V gene TRBV11-2 combines with J gene TRBJ2-5; D is perhaps TRBD1 (5 bases). Germline V gene sequence: CDR1 SGHAT, CDR2 FQNNGV. Trimming stripped 6 bases from V and 5 bases from J, with 16 bases between. This CDR3 has 14 residues. This chain's CDR3 is CASSPGHAGETQYF. The CDR3 DNA reads TGTGCCAGCAGTCCCGGACACGCTGGGGAGACCCAGTACTTC.

This chain connects TRBV28 to TRBJ1-1; tentative D call: TRBD1 (6 bases). Germline assignment: CDR1 MDHEN and CDR2 SYDVKM. The V and J ends lost 6 bases and 3 bases respectively, with 14 bases between them. The CDR3 sequence is 14 residues long. In nucleotides, the CDR3 is TGTGCCAGCAGCCTGACAGGACGGGACACTGAAGCTTTCTTT. Residues: CASSLTGRDTEAFF.

The genes are TRBV27 and TRBJ2-2; TRBD1 agrees at 11 bases. Unmatched junction bases numbered 7, after V lost 3 bases and J lost 7 bases. CDR1 and CDR2 (germline): MNHEY, SMNVEV (reference sequence). There are 16 residues in the CDR3. CDR3 coding DNA: TGTGCCAGCAGTTTGCGGACAGGGGGCGCGGGCGGGGAGCTGTTTTTT. Translating gives CASSLRTGGAGGELFF.

J is TRBJ2-7 and V is TRBV7-9; D may be TRBD1 (6 bases). CDR1 and CDR2 from the germline V gene are SEHNR and FQNEAQ (reference sequence). V was pared by 5 bases and J by 6 bases, with 23 bases between. The CDR3 contains 16 residues. The CDR3 reads CASSPPSQGKSGEQYF. Here the CDR3 DNA reads TGTGCCAGCAGCCCCCCGTCACAGGGAAAGAGCGGCGAGCAGTACTTC. Filled out from reference TRBV7-9 and TRBJ2-7, the complete variable domain reads DTGVSQNPRHKITKRGQNVTFRCDPISEHNRLYWYRQTLGQGPEFLTYFQNEAQLEKSRLLSDRFSAERPKGSFSTLEIQRTEQGDSAMYLCASSPPSQGKSGEQYFGPGTRLTVT.

The chain links TRBV4-3 to TRBJ1-1; D uncertain. CDR1 and CDR2 (germline): LGHNA, YSLEER. V was trimmed by 3 bases and J by 3 bases, leaving 14 bases between them. The CDR3 is 15 amino acids. The DNA for the CDR3 is TGCGCCAGCAGCCATCCAAGCTCGGGGTACACTGAAGCTTTCTTT. Protein sequence: CASSHPSSGYTEAFF.

This rearrangement joins TRBV6-2 or TRBV6-3 to TRBJ1-5; D not certain. The V end lost 5 bases, the J end lost 9 bases, and 14 bases lay between the germline ends. Germline V gene sequence: CDR1 MNHEY, CDR2 SVGEGT. CDR3 length equals 13 residues. CDR3 in DNA: TGTGCCAGCAGTCAACCTATAACAAGGCCCCAGCATTTT. It is translated as CASSQPITRPQHF.

The rearrangement links TRBV3-1 (or the pseudogene TRBV3-2) to TRBJ2-1; 11 bases fit TRBD2. Germline loops: CDR1 LGHDT, CDR2 YNNKEL (reference sequence). The CDR3 covers 15 residues. J was trimmed by 7 bases and V by 4 bases; bases with no gene match: 6. The CDR3 bases are TGTGCCAGCAGCCTCCTAGCGGGAGGAAGAAATGAGCAGTTCTTC. Its translation: CASSLLAGGRNEQFF.

V usage is TRBV7-9 and J usage is TRBJ2-7, with D possibly called TRBD1 or TRBD2 (7 bases each). This CDR3 contains 14 residues. V lost 4 bases and J 4 bases, leaving 14 bases between the germline ends. Germline CDR1 reads SEHNR; CDR2 reads FQNEAQ (reference sequence). The CDR3 nucleotides are TGTGCCAGCAGCTCCCCGGGGGGACAGTACGAGCAGTACTTC. Translating gives CASSSPGGQYEQYF.

The rearrangement links TRBV4-2 to TRBJ2-7; D gene ambiguous. The length of the CDR3 is 11 residues. Trimming took 0 bases from V and 5 from J, leaving 2 bases between them. CDR1 LGHNA and CDR2 YNFKEQ come from the germline V gene. In DNA form, the CDR3 reads TGTGCCAGCAGCCAAGACGACGAGCAGTACTTC. Encoded protein: CASSQDDEQYF.

This clone has just a few counts. The J gene is TRBJ1-2, the V gene TRBV7-2; a possible D gene is TRBD1 (6 bases). CDR3 length equals 14 residues. The germline V and J ends were trimmed by 1 base and 4 bases, with 10 bases remaining between them. CDR1 and CDR2 (germline): SGHTA, FQGNSA. The CDR3 DNA sequence: TGTGCCAGCAGCTTAGATGGACAGCTCTATGGCTACACCTTC. It is translated as CASSLDGQLYGYTF.

The chain joins TRBV19 to TRBJ1-1; 8 positions agree with TRBD1. This CDR3 spans 14 amino acids. In germline, CDR1 is LNHDA, CDR2 SQIVND (reference sequence). V shed 5 bases, J shed 6 bases, and the junction held 8 bases outside the gene matches. The CDR3 spells CASSLTGVAPEAFF. The CDR3, as DNA: TGTGCCAGTAGTCTGACAGGGGTGGCCCCTGAAGCTTTCTTT.

As concerns this clone: At one end the junction does not follow the germline gene, possibly because of a read error. The V gene is TRBV7-7, the J gene TRBJ2-5; perhaps TRBD2 as D (6 bases). The CDR3 sequence is 17 residues long. Germline lookup yields CDR1 SSHAT and CDR2 FNYEAQ (reference sequence). The CDR3 coding sequence is TGTGCTAGCAGAATTGGGACTTGCTTAAGGAATGGAGAGACCCAGTACTTC. This gives the protein CASRIGTCLRNGETQYF.